This entry lists 24 T cell receptor beta chains sequenced from one sample in a study. The sorted Tregs were CD4+CD25+CD127-/low cells. TCRdb re-derived calls from the 5' RACE reads in MiXCR, one entry per CDR3 protein. The sample lists fewer than 75,000 distinct CDR3 sequences; roughly 28% were seen once. The sequencing sample was made of tumor-infiltrating Tregs sorted from the breast tumor. These receptors originate from a female donor with breast cancer.

This clonotype was seen more than once but under ten times. The chain joins TRBV6-2 or TRBV6-3 to TRBJ2-1, with D possibly TRBD2 on 6 matching bases. The length of the CDR3 is 16 residues. Trimming shortened V by 2 bases and J by 7 bases, and 18 bases separated the two germline ends. CDR1 and CDR2 from the germline V gene are MNHEY and SVGEGT. The CDR3 protein is CASSYRTGDRGNEQFF. CDR3 DNA sequence: TGTGCCAGCAGTTACCGGACGGGGGACCGGGGGAATGAGCAGTTCTTC.

This clonotype was found many times. This chain joins TRBV6-6 and TRBJ1-1; 11 bases match TRBD1. V was clipped by 6 bases and J by 0 bases; unmatched bases: 6. The CDR3 runs to 16 residues. Germline V lookup: CDR1 MNHNY, CDR2 SVGAGI (reference sequence). The CDR3 spells CASSRGTGGLNTEAFF. The CDR3 DNA reads TGTGCCAGCAGCCGAGGGACAGGGGGGCTGAACACTGAAGCTTTCTTT.

This clonotype was recorded a few times. A read error is possible here, since a much larger clone lies one base away. This chain uses TRBV20-1 with TRBJ2-5, with 10 bases aligning to TRBD2. The V and J ends lost 5 bases and 2 bases, in that order; junction bases with no gene match: 11. Looked up from germline, CDR1 is DFQATT and CDR2 is SNEGSKA (reference sequence). This CDR3 contains 16 residues. CDR3 amino acids: CSAGPLAGALQETQYF. CDR3 sequence (DNA): TGCAGTGCTGGTCCCCTAGCGGGGGCCCTACAAGAGACCCAGTACTTC.

This clonotype was found a few times. Possible read error: a much larger clone is one base away. This chain uses TRBV20-1 with TRBJ1-6; 10 positions agree with TRBD1. Germline V gene data show CDR1 as DFQATT and CDR2 as SNEGSKA (reference sequence). This CDR3 region has 15 residues. This chain's CDR3 is CSTRVGGQGNSPLHF. CDR3 nucleotide sequence: TGCAGTACTAGAGTGGGGGGACAGGGGAATTCACCCCTCCACTTT.

In its sample, this clonotype was seen many times. V usage is TRBV6-1 and J usage is TRBJ2-7; D remains ambiguous. Per the germline V gene, CDR1 is MNHNS and CDR2 is SASEGT. V was trimmed by 3 bases and J by 7 bases, leaving 13 bases between them. There are 13 residues in the CDR3. The CDR3: CASSERRFVEQYF. CDR3 in DNA: TGTGCCAGCAGTGAGCGACGATTTGTTGAGCAGTACTTC.

This clonotype was detected only a few times. The V call is TRBV2, the J call TRBJ2-3, with TRBD2 identical over 10 bases. The CDR3 length is 16 residues. CDR1 SNHLY and CDR2 FYNNEI come from the germline V gene. J lost 4 bases, V lost 3 bases, and 7 bases had no gene match. CDR3 in amino acids: CASSDRSGRGADTQYF. CDR3 coding DNA: TGTGCCAGCAGTGATCGGAGCGGGAGGGGCGCAGATACGCAGTATTTT.

This clonotype came up a few times. The chain carries TRBV12-3 or TRBV12-4 and TRBJ1-5; no firm D call. Trimming pared 3 bases from V and 4 bases from J, leaving 10 bases between. The CDR3 has 14 residues. CDR3 amino acids: CASSFRRLNQPQHF. The CDR3 nucleotides read TGTGCCAGCAGTTTCCGGAGGCTAAATCAGCCCCAGCATTTT.

This clonotype was seen more than once but under ten times. This chain joins TRBV7-8 and TRBJ1-2; D gene uncertain. The V end lost 10 bases, the J end lost 1 base, and 7 bases lay between the germline ends. Germline-derived CDR1 and CDR2 are SGHVS and FQNEAQ. This CDR3 is built from 11 residues. The CDR3 here is CATWGNYGYTF. In nucleotides, the CDR3 is TGTGCCACCTGGGGTAACTATGGCTACACCTTC.

V is TRBV6-1 and J is TRBJ1-1; unclear D gene. Trimming left V 6 bases short and J 3 bases short, with 14 bases between. Germline CDR1 MNHNS, CDR2 SASEGT. The CDR3 runs 14 residues. This CDR3 reads CASSFTETDTEAFF. CDR3 bases: TGTGCCAGCAGCTTTACAGAAACGGACACTGAAGCTTTCTTT.

The V call is TRBV12-3 or TRBV12-4, the J call TRBJ2-7, with TRBD1 identical over 8 bases. V lost 5 bases to trimming and J lost 4 bases; unmatched junction nucleotides: 10. This CDR3 spans 15 amino acids. The CDR3 bases are TGTGCCAGCAGTGAGTACACGGACAGGGTATACGAGCAGTACTTC. Amino acids: CASSEYTDRVYEQYF.

Ten or more counts support this clonotype. The rearrangement links TRBV15 to TRBJ2-3; 13 nucleotides match TRBD2. V was clipped by 0 bases and J by 1 base; unmatched bases: 7. The CDR3 has 19 amino acids. The V gene's germline CDR1 is LNHNV and CDR2 YYDKDF (reference sequence). CDR3 residues: CATSRDGGLAGVGTDTQYF. The CDR3 coding sequence is TGTGCCACCAGCAGAGATGGTGGACTAGCGGGAGTGGGCACAGATACGCAGTATTTT.

V and J are TRBV28 and TRBJ2-1; 8 bases fit TRBD2. The V and J ends lost 2 bases and 1 base, in that order; junction bases with no gene match: 10. CDR3 size: 18 residues. CDR1 is MDHEN and CDR2 is SYDVKM in the germline V gene. The CDR3 loop reads CASSLDPLTSGSYNEQFF. CDR3 nucleotides: TGTGCCAGCAGTTTAGATCCCCTTACTAGCGGATCCTACAATGAGCAGTTCTTC.

The chain is built from TRBV29-1 and TRBJ1-1, with D tentatively TRBD1 (6 bases). V lost 3 bases to trimming and J lost 1 base, with 15 bases between them. This CDR3 is 15 amino acids long. Germline assignment: CDR1 SQVTM and CDR2 ANQGSEA. The CDR3 protein is CSVDRGGLKNTEAFF. The CDR3 DNA reads as TGCAGCGTTGATCGGGGGGGGCTTAAGAACACTGAAGCTTTCTTT.

This rearrangement joins TRBV28 to TRBJ2-1; perhaps D is TRBD1 or TRBD2 (5 bases each). Germline V gene lookup returns CDR1 MDHEN and CDR2 SYDVKM. Trimming removed 5 bases at V and 8 bases at J, with 22 bases between. The CDR3 spans 16 residues. The CDR3 region has the DNA TGTGCCAGCAGTCCTGGGGGTCTGCTAACGAGCGATGAGCAGTTCTTC. Protein product: CASSPGGLLTSDEQFF.

At least ten counts were recorded for this clonotype. This chain connects TRBV2 to TRBJ2-3, with 11 bases lining up with TRBD1. Germline values: CDR1 SNHLY, CDR2 FYNNEI. The CDR3 consists of 15 residues. V shed 8 bases, J shed 4 bases, and the junction held 8 bases outside the gene matches. The CDR3 region has the DNA TGTGCCAGCGCGCGGGACAGGGGGGACCCAGATACGCAGTATTTT. Its protein product is CASARDRGDPDTQYF.

The V gene is TRBV29-1, the J gene TRBJ2-1; 8 nucleotides match TRBD1. The CDR3 length is 15 residues. V dropped 6 bases and J dropped 5; count of bases not matched to a gene: 12. Germline CDR1 and CDR2: SQVTM and ANQGSEA. CDR3 DNA sequence: TGCAGCGTGGTTCAGGGGACAGGCATCGACAATGAGCAGTTCTTC. Translation: CSVVQGTGIDNEQFF.

This clonotype was counted a few times. The CDR3 protein is CASSQRDEGGYTF. CDR3 bases: TGTGCCAGCAGCCAAAGAGATGAGGGAGGCTACACCTTC. The gene calls are TRBV3-1 and TRBJ1-2; no firm D call. The germline gives CDR1 LGHDT, CDR2 YNNKEL (reference sequence). This CDR3 spans 13 amino acids. V gave up 2 bases and J gave up 8 bases, with 12 bases separating them.

The chain is built from TRBV11-2 and TRBJ2-3; 8 nucleotides line up with TRBD2. The CDR3 is made up of 15 amino acids. The V gene's germline CDR1 is SGHAT and CDR2 FQNNGV. The ends lost 6 bases at V and 4 bases at J; junction bases unmatched: 9. The CDR3 spells CASSRAAGVPDTQYF. The CDR3 coding sequence is TGTGCCAGCAGTCGAGCAGCGGGAGTCCCAGATACGCAGTATTTT.

The chain links TRBV5-1 to TRBJ1-1; 7 positions match TRBD1. The V gene's germline CDR1 is SGHRS and CDR2 YFSETQ. Trimming at V came to 4 bases and at J to 7 bases, leaving 10 bases not matched to a gene. The CDR3 spans 14 residues. CDR3 in amino acids: CASSGDRAVGEAFF. CDR3 sequence (DNA): TGCGCCAGCAGCGGAGACAGGGCGGTGGGTGAAGCTTTCTTT.

Many counts were recorded for this clonotype. J is TRBJ2-7 and V is TRBV6-6; unclear D gene. The V end lost 5 bases, the J end lost 4 bases, and 6 bases lay between the germline ends. The CDR3 runs to 11 residues. The germline V gene has CDR1 MNHNY and CDR2 SVGAGI (reference sequence). The CDR3 sequence: CASSTTYEQYF. The CDR3 bases are TGTGCCAGCAGTACCACGTACGAGCAGTACTTC.

As for this clonotype: This may arise from a read error, as a much more abundant clone is one base away. J is TRBJ1-2 and V is TRBV20-1, with no clear D. Germline CDR1 is DFQATT and CDR2 is SNEGSKA (reference sequence). This CDR3 has 11 amino acids. CDR3 residues: CNAPGYYGYTF. CDR3 coding DNA: TGCAATGCTCCGGGGTACTATGGCTACACCTTC.

This clonotype turned up a few times. A much larger clone is a single base away; this may be a read error. The chain is built from TRBV20-1 and TRBJ1-1, with 7 nucleotides matching TRBD1. V was clipped by 1 base and J by 11 bases; unmatched bases: 7. The CDR3 is 12 amino acids. In germline, CDR1 is DFQATT, CDR2 SNEGSKA (reference sequence). The DNA for the CDR3 is TGCAGTGCTAGAGGCCCCGCAGGGGGGGCTTTCTTT. Protein product: CSARGPAGGAFF.

A note on this clonotype: Relative to the germline gene, one junction end is altered; a read error may explain this. DNA for the CDR3: TGCGGTGCTAGTGAGATAGGGTGGAACACTGAAGCTTTCTTT. Protein: CGASEIGWNTEAFF. The V and J genes are TRBV20-1 and TRBJ1-1; D remains ambiguous. This CDR3 contains 14 residues. From germline, CDR1 is DFQATT and CDR2 SNEGSKA (reference sequence).

This clonotype has just one count. At one boundary the junction diverges from the germline segment, which might be a read error. The rearrangement uses TRBV11-3 and TRBJ2-1; no reliable D call. Germline V gene data show CDR1 as SGHNT and CDR2 as YENEEA. This CDR3 has 18 residues. Written as DNA, the CDR3 is TGTGCCAGCAGCCAGACCCGTTTTGGGTCCCGCTCCTACAAAGAGCAGTTCTTC. It encodes CASSQTRFGSRSYKEQFF. The full variable domain, with the rest looked up from reference TRBV11-3 and TRBJ2-1, is EAGVVQSPRYKIIEKKQPVAFWCNPISGHNTLYWYLQNLGQGPELLIRYENEEAVDDSQLPKDRFSAERLKGVDSTLKIQPAELGDSAVYLCASSQTRFGSRSYKEQFFGPGTRLTVL.